This T cell receptor (beta chain) was captured by sequencing in a study of PD-L1 blockade in urothelial cancer. General study results and limits: Better survival was predicted when blood TCR clonality before treatment fell below the median. Stronger expansion of tumor-associated clones in blood at 3 weeks distinguished durable-benefit patients.

Time point: pretreatment peripheral blood. V was clipped by 4 bases and J by 5 bases, with 15 bases between them. Germline loops: CDR1 LNHDA, CDR2 SQIVND (reference sequence). The CDR3 consists of 14 residues. Remarks on this clone: Its antigen is currently unknown.

Spiking of synthetic TCR analog templates was performed in each PCR. Clones were read by immunoSEQ multiplex PCR, and TCRdb kept only the in-frame ones, dropping some. The sample lists tens of thousands of clones; around 81% were seen once. The starting material was PBMCs, obtained around atezolizumab (anti-PD-L1) treatment. The clonotype comes from a man aged 65-85 years with urothelial cancer. The chain joins TRBV19 to TRBJ2-7; D may be TRBD2 (5 bases). The CDR3 here is CASSNPGFANEQYF. The CDR3 nucleotides are TGTGCCAGTAGTAATCCGGGATTTGCCAACGAGCAGTACTTC.